Each of the 3 T cell receptor beta chains below was sequenced from the same sample in a study of cytomegalovirus exposure and HLA in healthy donors. Use of 60 Vbeta and 13 Jbeta primers characterized the PCR. Sequencing used immunoSEQ multiplex PCR; TCRdb keeps in-frame clones, though not all of them. The data show some 150,000 clones, approximately 79% seen once. Sequenced material: PBMCs. These receptors all come from a woman aged 25 to 45 in good health and CMV-seronegative.

Remarks on this clone: Within the sample, other DNA sequences also encode this same CDR3. The chain recombines TRBV7-9 with TRBJ1-2, with 12 bases fitting TRBD1. In germline, CDR1 is SEHNR, CDR2 FQNEAQ (reference sequence). This CDR3 is 14 amino acids long. The ends lost 0 bases at V and 8 bases at J; junction bases unmatched: 1. The CDR3, as DNA: TGTGCCAGCAGCTTAGCCGGGACAGGGGGCGGCTACACCTTC. Translated: CASSLAGTGGGYTF.

The genes are TRBV6-4 and TRBJ2-1; 9 positions match TRBD2. This CDR3 is 17 amino acids long. V lost 3 bases to trimming and J lost 6 bases; unmatched junction nucleotides: 12. From germline, CDR1 is MRHNA and CDR2 SNTAGT. The CDR3 coding sequence is TGTGCCAGCAGTGAGGTTTTGGCTAGCGGGGCCCCCAATGAGCAGTTCTTC. This codes for CASSEVLASGAPNEQFF.

The chain has TRBV7-6 and TRBJ1-1, with D maybe TRBD1 (5 bases). The CDR3 spans 15 residues. Germline loops: CDR1 SGHVS, CDR2 FNYEAQ. Trimming pared 3 bases from V and 4 bases from J, leaving 15 bases between. The CDR3 nucleotides read TGTGCCAGCAGCTTGGTCCAGGGAGGGAGCACTGAAGCTTTCTTT. Protein product: CASSLVQGGSTEAFF.